This T cell receptor beta chain was sequenced for a study of T cell repertoires in cytomegalovirus infection (dated by TCRdb to between 2018 and 2021). The study in broad terms: Peptide stimulations targeted recently identified HLA-C-restricted CMV epitopes, whose presentation resists viral immunomodulation, together with well-studied HLA-B-restricted epitopes. The HLA type of each donor mattered for the analysis, because public TCR beta signatures pointed to carriage of CMV infection along with the matching HLA type.

This sample's treatment or condition label indicates: in vitro stimulation with specific CMV peptide epitopes to enrich CMV-specific T cells. Beyond this particular receptor, the publication reports: The ex vivo response was dominated by HLA-C-restricted CMV-specific TCR beta clonotypes, which also provided the single most frequent clonotype in two of eight donors. Cumulative frequency of public TCR beta family members discriminated carriers of CMV infection plus the relevant HLA type in this cohort and an independent approximately 340-donor cohort.

The CDR3, from cysteine to phenylalanine, totals 13 residues. Left in the record is the CDR3 DNA by itself, 39 bases read in frame from the first base. The germline V gene provides CDR1 SGHVS and CDR2 FQNEAQ. V is clipped by 5 bases and J by 2 bases, and the sequence between their germline boundaries is 7 bases long. The instrument given in TCRdb is Illumina HiSeq 1500. The public reads were reanalyzed by TCRdb: fastp trimming at Q25, MiXCR alignment, in-frame beta chains only. CDR3 protein sequences are deduplicated, and each keeps its most common genes and DNA. The sample yields fewer than 950,000 distinct CDR3 sequences; 30% to 35% were counted once. Of the sample, around 12% falls within the top ten clones. This clonotype has ten or more counts. What this receptor recognizes is not known. There are no base qualities to consult, and no much larger clone falls within one base.

This receptor was obtained from a human donor in good health (CMV status not recorded). Some clones in this sample may be carry-over from other donors' samples. The sample was cultured CD8+ T cells from PBMCs, taken from culture after CMV antigen stimulation. The chain uses TRBV7-8 and TRBJ1-5; the D gene lacks a confident call. Here is the DNA: TGTGCCAGCAGCGAGGTGGGCAATCAGCCCCAGCATTTT. This encodes CASSEVGNQPQHF. Here the CDR3 is joined to the reference TRBV7-8 and TRBJ1-5 genes, and the full variable domain is: GAGVSQSPRYKVAKRGQDVALRCDPISGHVSLFWYQQALGQGPEFLTYFQNEAQLDKSGLPSDRFFAERPEGSVSTLKIQRTQQEDSAVYLCASSEVGNQPQHFGDGTRLSIL.